Sequencing of this T cell receptor beta chain was carried out in a study of vaccination and CD4 T cells after COVID-19. By its share, this clonotype is medium-sized. No antigen is known for it. At one of its ends the junction is not consistent with the germline gene, which may arise from a read error. CDR1 is MNHEY, CDR2 SMNVEV, per germline (reference sequence). The CDR3 extends over 14 amino acids. Noted treatment: roughly nine-day PBMC culture with coronavirus spike peptide pools or control peptides (ViraFEST assay). From the unexposed donor, CD4+ T cells were collected ahead of the COVID-19 pandemic (2011-2018). Sequence data for DNA of cultured CD4+ T cells were generated by the Oncomine TCR Beta short-read assay. In this case, cultured CD4+ T cells provided the extracted genomic DNA. Using its own MiXCR run on the PCR reads, TCRdb lists one record per CDR3 protein. The table records 10,000 or so distinct CDR3 sequences, 31% of them present only once.

Sequencing input: CD4+ T cells from blood, cultured in vitro. The genes are TRBV27 and TRBJ1-3, with D possibly TRBD1 on 5 matching bases. This sequence originates from a human donor in good health. The CDR3 loop reads CASSSGDQGSTIYF. In DNA form, the CDR3 reads TGTGCCAGCAGTAGTGGGGACCAAGGAAGCACCATATATTTT.